The 18 T cell receptor beta chains below all came from one sample that was sequenced in a study of cytomegalovirus exposure and HLA in healthy donors. Primers included in the PCR were 60 Vbeta and 13 Jbeta primers. Repertoires were generated with immunoSEQ multiplex PCR, while TCRdb's copy carries only in-frame clones and drops some. Of roughly 140,000 clones in the sample, less than 90% were seen once. Sample: PBMCs. The receptors here all came from a boy under 10 years old in good health and CMV-seronegative.

Comments on this clone: The sample has other DNA sequences that encode this CDR3 too. The chain uses TRBV5-4 and TRBJ1-3; D gene ambiguous. V was clipped by 2 bases and J by 2 bases, with 14 bases between them. Germline lookup yields CDR1 SGHNT and CDR2 YYREEE (reference sequence). The CDR3 has 16 residues. CDR3 region: CASSFTTGLTGNTIYF. The CDR3 bases are TGTGCCAGCAGCTTTACGACGGGGTTAACTGGAAACACCATATATTTT.

This rearrangement joins TRBV11-2 to TRBJ1-2, with D possibly TRBD1 on 6 matching bases. The V gene lost 6 bases and the J gene lost 7 bases, with 12 bases spanning the gap. Germline V gives CDR1 SGHAT, CDR2 FQNNGV. CDR3 length: 12 residues. The DNA of the CDR3 is TGTGCCAGCAGACAGGGAATAGGTGGCTACACCTTC. Residues: CASRQGIGGYTF.

The chain employs TRBV28 and TRBJ2-1, with TRBD2 matching 7 bases. V lost 5 bases and J lost 8; bases outside the gene matches: 12. The CDR3 sequence is 15 residues long. The V gene's germline CDR1 is MDHEN and CDR2 SYDVKM. The CDR3 loop is CASSTPAGRRDEQFF. The CDR3 bases are TGTGCCAGCAGTACTCCAGCGGGACGTAGGGATGAGCAGTTCTTC.

The CDR3 coding sequence is TGTGCCAGCAGAGAGGGACAGCCTTATTCACCCCTCCACTTT. Its translation: CASREGQPYSPLHF. The V call is TRBV6-1, the J call TRBJ1-6; 7 bases are a match to TRBD1. V was pared by 6 bases and J by 8 bases, with 7 bases of the junction left unmatched. CDR3 size: 14 residues. Germline V CDR1 and CDR2: MNHNS, SASEGT.

This clone was picked up a small number of times. CDR3 in DNA: TGTGCCAGCACCTCCTCCGAGAGTTCACCCCTCCACTTT. It is translated as CASTSSESSPLHF. The chain couples TRBV6-4 to TRBJ1-6; D is unclear. The CDR3 spans 13 residues. V dropped 7 bases and J dropped 9 bases, with 13 bases sitting between them. The germline CDR1 and CDR2 sequences are MRHNA and SNTAGT.

This chain uses TRBV7-9 with TRBJ2-5, with D maybe TRBD2 (7 bases). The assigned J gene may be wrong: the sequence end matches TRBJ2-7 better. The CDR3 is made up of 16 amino acids. CDR1 and CDR2 from the germline V gene are SEHNR and FQNEAQ (reference sequence). This CDR3 is CASSPKGGTQAYEQYF. The CDR3 coding sequence is TGTGCCAGCAGCCCAAAGGGGGGGACACAAGCCTACGAGCAGTACTTC.

The chain carries TRBV15 and TRBJ2-1; unclear D gene. The germline gives CDR1 LNHNV, CDR2 YYDKDF (reference sequence). CDR3 size: 15 residues. Between the trimmed V and J ends, which lost 1 base and 5 bases, there was a span of 12 bases. The CDR3 loop is CATSRVRVQNNEQFF. CDR3 coding DNA: TGTGCCACCAGCAGAGTCCGGGTCCAGAACAATGAGCAGTTCTTC.

The chain employs TRBV11-2 and TRBJ2-7; 8 bases line up with TRBD1. The V and J ends lost 4 bases and 8 bases, in that order; junction bases with no gene match: 7. Germline values: CDR1 SGHAT, CDR2 FQNNGV. The CDR3 has 13 residues. The CDR3 bases are TGTGCCAGCAGCTCGGACAGGGAAACCCAGCAGTACTTC. Translated: CASSSDRETQQYF.

V gene TRBV18 combines with J gene TRBJ2-3; 8 bases align to TRBD2. CDR1 and CDR2 (germline): KGHSH, LQKENI. The CDR3 runs to 17 residues. V was pared by 3 bases and J by 4 bases, with 12 bases of the junction left unmatched. In nucleotides, the CDR3 is TGTGCCAGCTCACCGAGCGGGGGCCACATTTCGGCAGATACGCAGTATTTT. It codes for CASSPSGGHISADTQYF. Complete variable domain (other parts from reference TRBV18 and TRBJ2-3): NAGVMQNPRHLVRRRGQEARLRCSPMKGHSHVYWYRQLPEEGLKFMVYLQKENIIDESGMPKERFSAEFPKEGPSILRIQQVVRGDSAAYFCASSPSGGHISADTQYFGPGTRLTVL.

The rearrangement links TRBV27 to TRBJ2-2; D ambiguous. Trimming removed 4 bases from V and 9 bases from J, with 24 bases in between. This CDR3 is built from 17 residues. Looked up from germline, CDR1 is MNHEY and CDR2 is SMNVEV (reference sequence). Here the CDR3 reads CASSSVFALAPSRELFF. The CDR3 nucleotides read TGTGCCAGCAGTTCGGTATTTGCGCTCGCCCCAAGCCGGGAGCTGTTTTTT.

The chain carries TRBV5-4 and TRBJ2-5; 10 bases fit TRBD2. The V segment lost 0 bases and the J segment 5 bases; nucleotides outside the gene matches: 7. Per germline, CDR1 SGHNT and CDR2 YYREEE (reference sequence). CDR3 size: 16 residues. Here the CDR3 DNA reads TGTGCCAGCAGCTTGGAGAGCGGGGGGGCCCGGGAGACCCAGTACTTC. This encodes CASSLESGGARETQYF.

This clone was found once. The V call is TRBV4-3, the J call TRBJ2-7; 10 bases match TRBD2. V lost 1 base to trimming and J lost 3 bases; unmatched junction nucleotides: 3. The length of the CDR3 is 15 residues. Germline CDR1 reads LGHNA; CDR2 reads YSLEER. CDR3 nucleotide sequence: TGCGCCAGCAGCCAAGGGGGACTAGCGCACTACGAGCAGTACTTC. This translates into CASSQGGLAHYEQYF.

The chain uses TRBV4-1 and TRBJ2-7; D unresolved. Germline V CDR1 and CDR2: MGHRA, YSYEKL. Trimming removed 1 base at V and 5 bases at J, with 15 bases between. The CDR3 has 15 amino acids. The CDR3 sequence: CASSQALSARHEQYF. The CDR3 bases are TGCGCCAGCAGCCAAGCTTTATCCGCCAGGCACGAGCAGTACTTC.

The chain employs TRBV4-3 and TRBJ2-6, with D possibly matching TRBD1 (5 bases). The CDR3 extends over 17 amino acids. Between the trimmed V and J ends, which lost 0 bases and 4 bases, there was a span of 13 bases. CDR1 and CDR2 (germline): LGHNA, YSLEER. CDR3 in DNA: TGCGCCAGCAGCCAAGATCTCTGGGGCACCGGGGCCAACGTCCTGACTTTC. Encoded protein: CASSQDLWGTGANVLTF.

The chain is built from TRBV19 and TRBJ1-5; D unresolved. V lost 7 bases and J 0 bases, leaving 13 bases between the germline ends. Germline assignment: CDR1 LNHDA and CDR2 SQIVND (reference sequence). This CDR3 region has 15 residues. This CDR3 reads CASNPAGYSNQPQHF. In nucleotides, the CDR3 is TGTGCCAGTAACCCCGCAGGTTATAGCAATCAGCCCCAGCATTTT.

This chain links TRBV5-5 with TRBJ2-7, with 9 nucleotides matching TRBD1. J gave up 2 bases and V 4 bases, and 10 bases lay outside the gene matches. The CDR3 runs to 16 residues. Looked up from germline, CDR1 is SGHKS and CDR2 is YYEKEE (reference sequence). This CDR3 is CASSETRQGGPYEQYF. In DNA form, the CDR3 reads TGTGCCAGCAGCGAAACCCGACAGGGGGGGCCCTACGAGCAGTACTTC.

The chain is built from TRBV11-3 and TRBJ2-7, with 10 bases lining up with TRBD1. V trimming: 6 bases; J trimming: 2 bases; junction bases outside the gene matches: 7. Germline CDR1 reads SGHNT; CDR2 reads YENEEA. This CDR3 is 15 amino acids long. The CDR3 here is CASRDRTGGTYEQYF. CDR3 in DNA: TGTGCCAGCAGGGATCGGACAGGGGGTACCTACGAGCAGTACTTC.

CDR3 residues: CASSPTGANYGYTF. DNA of the CDR3: TGCGCCAGCAGCCCGACCGGGGCTAACTATGGCTACACCTTC. The chain links TRBV5-1 to TRBJ1-2, with unresolved D. The CDR3 is 14 residues long. Per germline, CDR1 SGHRS and CDR2 YFSETQ. The V gene lost 4 bases and the J gene lost 0 bases, with 10 bases spanning the gap.